The 19 T cell receptor beta chains given below trace back to one sample, sequenced in a study of cytomegalovirus exposure and HLA in healthy donors. PCR amplification relied on 60 Vbeta primers (plus 13 Jbeta primers). Here immunoSEQ multiplex PCR was the method, and the copy in TCRdb shows in-frame clones only, minus some. The repertoire holds around 120,000 clones, with 70% to 80% as singletons. The sample was PBMCs. Receptor source: a woman between 40 and 50 years old in good health and CMV-seropositive.

The V gene is TRBV7-9, the J gene TRBJ2-7; 12 bases fit TRBD2. The V segment lost 5 bases and the J segment 0 bases; nucleotides outside the gene matches: 8. Germline CDR1 is SEHNR and CDR2 is FQNEAQ (reference sequence). The CDR3 extends over 17 amino acids. The CDR3 DNA sequence: TGTGCCAGCAGCATTGGGACTAGCGGGCCGAGCTCCTACGAGCAGTACTTC. This sequence encodes CASSIGTSGPSSYEQYF.

The genes are TRBV10-3 and TRBJ1-2; unclear D gene. CDR3 size: 13 residues. Germline CDR1 is ENHRY and CDR2 is SYGVKD. Trimming removed 0 bases from V and 8 bases from J, with 10 bases in between. The CDR3 nucleotides read TGTGCCATCAGTGAGTCCCGAGATGAGGGCTACACCTTC. This sequence encodes CAISESRDEGYTF.

This clone appeared once. This chain connects TRBV2 to TRBJ2-2, with 10 bases matching TRBD1. CDR1 and CDR2 (germline): SNHLY, FYNNEI. Trimming at V came to 6 bases and at J to 0 bases, leaving 13 bases not matched to a gene. The CDR3 consists of 19 residues. CDR3 DNA: TGTGCCAGCAGGCGTCCTCTGGGACAGGGGTTCTCGAACACCGGGGAGCTGTTTTTT. It is translated as CASRRPLGQGFSNTGELFF.

The chain has TRBV29-1 and TRBJ2-3, with D possibly matching TRBD2 (5 bases). The germline gives CDR1 SQVTM, CDR2 ANQGSEA. The CDR3 is made up of 15 amino acids. V lost 4 bases and J lost 1, with 15 bases in between. In DNA form, the CDR3 reads TGCAGCGTTGTAAGAGGGAATAGCCGCACAGATACGCAGTATTTT. Translating gives CSVVRGNSRTDTQYF.

J is TRBJ2-7 and V is TRBV19; TRBD1 aligns across 10 bases. V gave up 5 bases and J gave up 3 bases; unmatched junction bases: 10. This CDR3 is 16 amino acids long. The V gene's germline CDR1 is LNHDA and CDR2 SQIVND (reference sequence). Here the CDR3 reads CASSALNRDRGYEQYF. In nucleotides, the CDR3 is TGTGCCAGTAGTGCGTTAAACCGGGACAGGGGCTACGAGCAGTACTTC.

This clone was picked up a small number of times. V is TRBV19 and J is TRBJ1-5; tentative D call: TRBD1 (6 bases). The germline V and J ends were trimmed by 5 bases and 2 bases, with 16 bases remaining between them. CDR3 size: 16 residues. Per the germline V gene, CDR1 is LNHDA and CDR2 is SQIVND (reference sequence). CDR3 sequence (DNA): TGTGCCAGTAGTGCCGAACAGGGCGTTGGCAATCAGCCCCAGCATTTT. Its protein is CASSAEQGVGNQPQHF.

This chain connects TRBV28 to TRBJ1-2, with D perhaps TRBD1 (5 bases). CDR3 size: 14 residues. V lost 8 bases to trimming and J lost 4 bases, with 17 bases between them. CDR1 and CDR2 from the germline V gene are MDHEN and SYDVKM. The CDR3 DNA sequence: TGTGCCAGCGCCTCCGGGCGGGGGGTCTATGGCTACACCTTC. Amino acids: CASASGRGVYGYTF.

Comment on this clone: The same CDR3 arises from other DNA sequences in this sample as well. V usage is TRBV2 and J usage is TRBJ1-5; 8 positions match TRBD1. CDR3 length: 15 amino acids. J lost 4 bases, V lost 9 bases, and 11 bases had no gene match. Germline CDR1 SNHLY, CDR2 FYNNEI. The CDR3 DNA sequence: TGTGCCAGTAGCGGTGACAGGGGTGGGAATCAGCCCCAGCATTTT. It translates to CASSGDRGGNQPQHF.

This clone has only a few counts. At the DNA level, this CDR3 is encoded by other sequences in the same sample as well. The chain uses TRBV5-1 and TRBJ1-1; a possible D gene is TRBD1 (5 bases). This CDR3 region has 13 residues. Trimming shortened V by 4 bases and J by 1 base, and 8 bases separated the two germline ends. CDR1 is SGHRS and CDR2 is YFSETQ in the germline V gene. This chain's CDR3 is CASSLQENTEAFF. CDR3 nucleotide sequence: TGCGCCAGCAGCCTACAGGAGAACACTGAAGCTTTCTTT.

The chain recombines TRBV2 with TRBJ2-1; the match to TRBD2 covers 12 bases. Germline CDR1 SNHLY, CDR2 FYNNEI. With V trimmed by 6 bases and J by 10 bases, 10 bases remained unmatched. This CDR3 is 15 amino acids long. CDR3 region: CASRETSGRSGEQFF. CDR3 nucleotide sequence: TGTGCCAGCAGGGAGACTAGCGGGAGAAGCGGCGAGCAGTTCTTC.

This sequence joins TRBV13 and TRBJ2-5, with TRBD2 matching over 8 bases. Germline CDR1 and CDR2: PRHDT and FYEKMQ (reference sequence). There are 17 residues in the CDR3. J lost 2 bases, V lost 1 base, and 9 bases had no gene match. As DNA, the CDR3 is TGTGCCAGCAGCTTAGCGGGTGCGGGGGGTCGTCAAGAGACCCAGTACTTC. Translating it yields CASSLAGAGGRQETQYF.

The chain links TRBV30 to TRBJ2-1; D may be TRBD1 (5 bases). V gave up 3 bases and J gave up 9 bases, with 24 bases separating them. This CDR3 spans 16 amino acids. Germline lookup yields CDR1 GTSNPN and CDR2 SVGIG (reference sequence). The CDR3 DNA reads as TGTGCCTGGAGGGCCCCGGAGCTAGGGGTCTTCGGTGAGCAGTTCTTC. Translated: CAWRAPELGVFGEQFF.

The chain joins TRBV7-6 to TRBJ1-1, with TRBD1 identical over 9 bases. The J segment lost 1 base and the V segment lost 5 bases, leaving 5 bases of the junction unmatched. The CDR3 length is 15 residues. Germline CDR1 and CDR2: SGHVS and FNYEAQ. The CDR3 DNA sequence: TGTGCCAGCAGCAGAACAGGGGGCAAGAACACTGAAGCTTTCTTT. It specifies CASSRTGGKNTEAFF.

The CDR3 sequence: CSVGTPRYNEQFF. The CDR3 nucleotides are TGCAGCGTCGGGACTCCCCGTTACAATGAGCAGTTCTTC. V usage is TRBV29-1 and J usage is TRBJ2-1, with D maybe TRBD2 (6 bases). Trimming pared 6 bases from V and 4 bases from J, leaving 13 bases between. This CDR3 region has 13 residues. Germline CDR1 is SQVTM and CDR2 is ANQGSEA.

Here the CDR3 reads CASSLAGTSGGAQNTGELFF. For the CDR3, the DNA is TGCGCCAGCAGCTTGGCTGGGACTAGCGGGGGGGCTCAGAACACCGGGGAGCTGTTTTTT. This chain links TRBV5-1 with TRBJ2-2, with 16 bases matching TRBD2. The CDR3 length is 20 residues. Germline CDR1 reads SGHRS; CDR2 reads YFSETQ. V dropped 0 bases and J dropped 1; count of bases not matched to a gene: 6.

The J gene is TRBJ1-2, the V gene TRBV4-1; tentative D call: TRBD1 (5 bases). V was cut by 0 bases and J by 4 bases, with 12 bases left in between. The CDR3 runs to 15 residues. The germline gives CDR1 MGHRA, CDR2 YSYEKL. CDR3 DNA sequence: TGCGCCAGCAGCCAAGATCGGGGGTTGAGCTATGGCTACACCTTC. Translating it yields CASSQDRGLSYGYTF.

In the case of this clone: The same CDR3 arises from other DNA sequences in this sample as well. The genes are TRBV13 and TRBJ1-1; 9 bases agree with TRBD1. CDR3 length equals 15 residues. Germline lookup yields CDR1 PRHDT and CDR2 FYEKMQ (reference sequence). The V segment lost 5 bases and the J segment 8 bases; nucleotides outside the gene matches: 12. As DNA, the CDR3 is TGTGCCAGCAGCGTGAGGGGACAGGGACCAGGAGAAGCTTTCTTT. This encodes CASSVRGQGPGEAFF.

The V and J genes are TRBV7-8 and TRBJ2-7; the match to TRBD1 covers 7 bases. After removal of 5 bases from V and 0 bases from J, the junction contained 4 bases not matched to a gene. The length of the CDR3 is 14 residues. The germline CDR1 and CDR2 sequences are SGHVS and FQNEAQ. CDR3: CASSPRDSSYEQYF. The CDR3 DNA sequence: TGTGCCAGCAGCCCTCGGGACAGCTCCTACGAGCAGTACTTC.

The V and J genes are TRBV9 and TRBJ2-7; 8 positions match TRBD1. This CDR3 region has 16 residues. Trimming cost V 0 bases and J 2 bases; bases outside gene matches: 7. Germline assignment: CDR1 SGDLS and CDR2 YYNGEE. The CDR3 loop reads CASSVGSQGEAYEQYF. In nucleotides, the CDR3 is TGTGCCAGCAGCGTAGGATCACAGGGGGAGGCCTACGAGCAGTACTTC. Using reference TRBV9 and TRBJ2-7 for the parts outside the CDR3, the full variable domain is DSGVTQTPKHLITATGQRVTLRCSPRSGDLSVYWYQQSLDQGLQFLIQYYNGEERAKGNILERFSAQQFPDLHSELNLSSLELGDSALYFCASSVGSQGEAYEQYFGPGTRLTVT.